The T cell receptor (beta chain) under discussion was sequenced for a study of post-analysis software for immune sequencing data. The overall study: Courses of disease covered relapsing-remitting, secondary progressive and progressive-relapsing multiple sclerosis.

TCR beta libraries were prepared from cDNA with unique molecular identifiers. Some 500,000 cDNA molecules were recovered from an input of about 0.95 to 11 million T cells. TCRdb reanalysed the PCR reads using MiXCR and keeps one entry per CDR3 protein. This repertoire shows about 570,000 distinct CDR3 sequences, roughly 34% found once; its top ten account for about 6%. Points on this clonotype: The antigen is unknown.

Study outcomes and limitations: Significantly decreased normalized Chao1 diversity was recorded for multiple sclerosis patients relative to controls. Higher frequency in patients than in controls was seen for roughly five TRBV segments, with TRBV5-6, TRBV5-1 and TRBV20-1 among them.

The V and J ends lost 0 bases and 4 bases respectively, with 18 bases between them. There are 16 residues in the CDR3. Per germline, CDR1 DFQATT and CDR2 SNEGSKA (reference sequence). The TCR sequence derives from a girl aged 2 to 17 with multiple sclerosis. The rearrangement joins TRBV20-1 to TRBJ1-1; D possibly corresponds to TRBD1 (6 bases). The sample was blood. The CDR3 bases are TGCAGTGCTAGAGATCTGTGGGCAGGGGAAGGCACTGAAGCTTTCTTT. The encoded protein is CSARDLWAGEGTEAFF.